This TCR beta chain came from a study of blood T cell repertoires in COVID-19. Methods used by the authors: Reference gene primer amplification in the assay estimated nucleated cell counts. The repertoire was sequenced with immunoSEQ multiplex PCR; TCRdb's copy has only in-frame clones and lacks some. That table gives V, J and clone size, and the DNA gave D and trimming. The sample includes 250,000 to 300,000 clones, about 86% of them seen just once. This CDR3 is 15 amino acids long. Trimming took 3 bases from V and 9 from J; bases not matched to a gene: 8. Germline CDR1 and CDR2: SGHTA and FQGNSA. Sequencing used peripheral blood. The receptor's source is an older woman with COVID-19, enrolled during active disease. The gene calls are TRBV7-2 and TRBJ2-3; 11 bases agree with TRBD2. The CDR3 loop is CASSFSSGGGTTQYF. The CDR3 nucleotides read TGTGCCAGCAGCTTTAGTAGCGGGGGGGGGACAACGCAGTATTTT.